This TCR beta chain stems from a study of control samples from healthy donors and cancer patients. Sequencing was performed with immunoSEQ multiplex PCR; in TCRdb, only in-frame clones are kept and a portion is missing. In the table there are some 80,000 clones, 85% to 95% of which are singletons. Germline CDR1 is MDHEN and CDR2 is SYDVKM. Germline trimming cut 2 bases from V and 11 bases from J; bases unmatched to any gene: 11. The CDR3 contains 15 residues. The TCR comes from an older woman in good health. This rearrangement joins TRBV28 to TRBJ2-5, with TRBD2 matching 10 bases. What was sequenced was blood. CDR3 region: CASSLGGWTSGSQYF. The CDR3 coding sequence is TGTGCCAGCAGTTTAGGGGGCTGGACTAGCGGTTCTCAGTACTTC. Complete variable domain (other parts from reference TRBV28 and TRBJ2-5): DVKVTQSSRYLVKRTGEKVFLECVQDMDHENMFWYRQDPGLGLRLIYFSYDVKMKEKGDIPEGYSVSREKKERFSLILESASTNQTSMYLCASSLGGWTSGSQYFGPGTRLLVL.